Below are 18 T cell receptor beta chains sequenced from a single sample in a study of blood T cell repertoires in COVID-19. Method: immunoSEQ multiplex PCR; TCRdb's copy keeps in-frame clones and lacks some. The sample carries 110,000 or so clones, around 85% recorded once. The sequencing input was peripheral blood. These receptors were obtained from a human donor in a cohort sampled during active COVID-19.

The chain couples TRBV12-3 or TRBV12-4 to TRBJ1-3, with a possible D match to TRBD1 (6 bases). V lost 5 bases and J 9 bases, leaving 11 bases between the germline ends. CDR3 length: 12 residues. CDR3 DNA sequence: TGTGCCAGCAGTGGGGGGGCCGGCACCATATATTTT. The encoded protein is CASSGGAGTIYF.

The chain links TRBV7-9 to TRBJ2-2, with a weak D call TRBD1 (5 bases). CDR3 length: 19 amino acids. Germline V gene sequence: CDR1 SEHNR, CDR2 FQNEAQ (reference sequence). The germline V and J ends were trimmed by 1 base and 6 bases, with 24 bases remaining between them. In DNA form, the CDR3 reads TGTGCCAGCAGCTTAGTTTTTCGGACAACTATCCCGAAGTCCGGGGAGCTGTTTTTT. Its translation is CASSLVFRTTIPKSGELFF.

The chain uses TRBV6-5 and TRBJ1-2; D may be TRBD1 (5 bases). CDR3 length equals 13 residues. Germline CDR1 reads MNHEY; CDR2 reads SVGAGI. V was cut by 10 bases and J by 4 bases, with 16 bases left in between. CDR3 region: CATRKDIPYGYTF. CDR3 coding DNA: TGTGCCACCCGGAAGGACATCCCCTATGGCTACACCTTC.

The sample holds one count of this clone. The chain employs TRBV4-2 and TRBJ2-7; perhaps TRBD2 as D (5 bases). This CDR3 has 15 amino acids. Germline V gene data show CDR1 as LGHNA and CDR2 as YNFKEQ. Between the trimmed V and J ends, which lost 3 bases and 5 bases, there was a span of 17 bases. Written as DNA, the CDR3 is TGTGCCAGCAGCCATCCCGGACTCCCGGTGAACGAGCAGTACTTC. It yields the protein CASSHPGLPVNEQYF.

The chain has TRBV7-9 and TRBJ1-1; 9 bases map to TRBD1. This CDR3 has 15 residues. The V and J ends lost 5 bases and 0 bases, in that order; junction bases with no gene match: 4. Germline loops: CDR1 SEHNR, CDR2 FQNEAQ (reference sequence). As DNA, the CDR3 is TGTGCCAGCAGCCCCGGGACAGGGATGAACACTGAAGCTTTCTTT. It yields the protein CASSPGTGMNTEAFF.

This chain links TRBV3-1 (or the pseudogene TRBV3-2) with TRBJ2-4; 7 nucleotides agree with TRBD1. The CDR3 contains 15 residues. Germline CDR1 LGHDT, CDR2 YNNKEL (reference sequence). V was pared by 4 bases and J by 5 bases, with 8 bases of the junction left unmatched. CDR3 sequence (DNA): TGTGCCAGCAGCCTTGGGCAGGGGGACCAAAACATTCAGTACTTC. The encoded protein is CASSLGQGDQNIQYF.

In its sample, this clone was seen once. The chain uses TRBV7-9 and TRBJ2-1; D uncertain. Trimming took 5 bases from V and 6 from J, leaving 14 bases between them. There are 14 residues in the CDR3. CDR1 SEHNR and CDR2 FQNEAQ come from the germline V gene (reference sequence). DNA for the CDR3: TGTGCCAGCAGCCTTTCGCTGCCGGGCAATGAGCAGTTCTTC. Protein sequence: CASSLSLPGNEQFF.

The rearrangement uses TRBV20-1 and TRBJ1-2; D not resolved. CDR1 and CDR2 from the germline V gene are DFQATT and SNEGSKA (reference sequence). V was shortened by 8 bases and J by 7 bases, with 11 bases between the two germline ends. The CDR3 consists of 10 residues. The CDR3 DNA reads TGCAGTCCCGGGAAGGGTGGCTACACCTTC. This translates into CSPGKGGYTF.

This chain connects TRBV19 to TRBJ2-1, with 9 bases matching TRBD1. Trimming cost V 3 bases and J 7 bases; bases outside gene matches: 10. Germline V CDR1 and CDR2: LNHDA, SQIVND (reference sequence). This CDR3 spans 16 amino acids. CDR3 region: CASSIGGNRGQNEQFF. CDR3 nucleotide sequence: TGTGCCAGTAGTATCGGGGGAAACAGGGGGCAGAATGAGCAGTTCTTC.

This chain uses TRBV5-4 with TRBJ1-2; 7 bases are shared with TRBD1. Looked up from germline, CDR1 is SGHNT and CDR2 is YYREEE (reference sequence). The J segment lost 8 bases and the V segment lost 4 bases, leaving 8 bases of the junction unmatched. CDR3 size: 13 residues. The CDR3 DNA sequence: TGTGCCAGCAGCGTCGACAGGGTCTGGGGCTACACCTTC. It encodes CASSVDRVWGYTF.

This clone was observed at least ten times. The chain has TRBV27 and TRBJ2-7, with a tentative D call TRBD1 (5 bases). Germline CDR1 and CDR2: MNHEY and SMNVEV (reference sequence). The CDR3 has 14 amino acids. Trimming removed 0 bases at V and 6 bases at J, with 12 bases between. The CDR3 region is CASSLSGEYGEQYF. The CDR3 nucleotides read TGTGCCAGCAGTTTATCAGGGGAATACGGCGAGCAGTACTTC.

The chain combines TRBV7-3 with TRBJ2-6; D is perhaps TRBD2 (6 bases). Trimming cost V 5 bases and J 12 bases, with 17 bases left between them. This CDR3 region has 14 residues. Per germline, CDR1 SGHTA and CDR2 FQGTGA. CDR3 sequence: CASSPAGLESVLTF. The CDR3 region has the DNA TGTGCCAGCAGCCCCGCGGGACTGGAGTCCGTCCTGACTTTC.

This clone was seen just once. The chain couples TRBV28 to TRBJ2-5, with 9 bases lining up with TRBD1. Germline CDR1 MDHEN, CDR2 SYDVKM. The CDR3 is 14 residues long. J lost 5 bases, V lost 7 bases, and 8 bases had no gene match. The CDR3 DNA is TGTGCCAGCAACCCACAGGGGGCCGAGGAGACCCAGTACTTC. Translated, it gives CASNPQGAEETQYF.

V is TRBV11-2 and J is TRBJ2-4, with 9 bases identical to TRBD2. V shed 2 bases, J shed 6 bases, and the junction held 17 bases outside the gene matches. CDR1 SGHAT and CDR2 FQNNGV come from the germline V gene. The CDR3 totals 19 residues. CDR3 bases: TGTGCCAGCAGCTTACACCCGGGACTCGCGGGGGGGCGGGGAAACATTCAGTACTTC. As protein: CASSLHPGLAGGRGNIQYF.

The V call is TRBV5-8, the J call TRBJ1-2; the match to TRBD1 covers 7 bases. Per the germline V gene, CDR1 is SGHTS and CDR2 is YDEGEE. V lost 4 bases, J lost 6 bases, and 9 bases stayed unmatched. The CDR3 spans 14 residues. CDR3 in amino acids: CASSGTAGSHGYTF. As DNA, the CDR3 is TGTGCCAGCAGCGGGACAGCCGGGTCGCATGGCTACACCTTC.

A single count supports this clone. The chain couples TRBV30 to TRBJ1-3; D perhaps matches TRBD1 (5 bases). Germline lookup yields CDR1 GTSNPN and CDR2 SVGIG (reference sequence). The length of the CDR3 is 14 residues. The ends were cut back, 8 bases at V and 8 bases at J, with 22 bases in the middle. In nucleotides, the CDR3 is TGTGCCGGGACTCTCGAGACCTGGGGAGACACCATATATTTT. Protein product: CAGTLETWGDTIYF.

This clone turned up a few times. V gene TRBV7-2 combines with J gene TRBJ2-1, with no clear D. The CDR3 covers 12 residues. In germline, CDR1 is SGHTA, CDR2 FQGNSA. Deletions cut 1 base from V and 8 bases from J, with 6 bases between. CDR3 DNA: TGTGCCAGCAGCTTAGTGGGCGATGAGCAGTTCTTC. As protein: CASSLVGDEQFF.

CDR3 amino acids: CASSVEGWGEPQHF. DNA for the CDR3: TGTGCCAGCAGCGTAGAGGGTTGGGGGGAGCCCCAGCATTTT. The chain carries TRBV9 and TRBJ1-5; possible D gene TRBD1, 5 bases. The CDR3 has 14 residues. From germline, CDR1 is SGDLS and CDR2 YYNGEE. Trimming took off 0 bases at V and 8 bases at J, with 12 bases between the two ends.